This paragraph reports one TCR beta chain. This clonotype was observed many times. The antigen it recognizes is unknown. Base qualities are not at hand, and no much larger clone is one base apart. This entry belongs to a study of human T cells and chemical hapten exposure (TCRdb year 2021). Concerning the study at large: Libraries were pooled for sequencing, and per-sample TCR yields varied mainly because of small differences in library volumes within the pool. This study followed changes in the peripheral blood TCR repertoire in vivo during primary and secondary sensitization of alopecia patients to the hapten diphenylcyclopropenone (DPC). Both TCR alpha and TCR beta chains were sequenced from each blood RNA sample.

The paper's findings and limits, for the study overall: After repeated subsampling, the strength of the expansion versus patch-test correlation and the threshold at which it became significant changed. No change with DPC sensitization was found in the number of TCRs above 1 in 1000 frequency, and no evidence of global repertoire structure alterations was found.

The receptor library was made with RACE. The sequencer listed for this sample is NextSeq 500. During library preparation, unique molecular identifiers were attached to individual cDNA molecules so that TCRs could be counted in a quantitative, reproducible way. In the authors' own workflow: A median of roughly 98,000 TCRs per sample was observed, with a range of about 23,224 to 690,600. V, J and CDR3 annotation of the TCR reads was carried out using the Decombinator software suite. For PS versus PT1 abundance plots, all samples were subsampled to the same number of TCRs (28,000). Expanded TCRs were defined as absent before sensitization and observed at least eight times at the 2-week time point. Through fastp at Q25 and MiXCR, TCRdb rebuilt clones from the public reads, retaining in-frame beta chains. Rows with one shared CDR3 protein collapse into an entry with the most common genes and DNA. TCRdb, rather than the study authors, made the V and J calls. The sample table shows about 77,000 distinct CDR3 sequences, and about 8.6% are seen once. Clones ranked in the top ten supply less than 2% of the sample.

In the paper's terms, the time point label means: healthy volunteer bleed at 6 weeks. Total RNA was extracted from unfractionated whole blood collected in Tempus Blood RNA tubes. Five or six healthy volunteers were used as TCR sequencing controls and were bled at day 0, 2 weeks and 6 weeks. This clonotype was obtained from a female donor in good health. Some clones in this sample may be carry-over from other donors' samples. The sample comprised whole blood.

Here is the DNA: TGTGCCAGCGGGGGGCCATACAATCAGCCCCAGCATTTT. It is translated as CASGGPYNQPQHF. The chain is assembled from TRBV6-2 or TRBV6-3 and TRBJ1-5, with a tentative D gene TRBD1 over 6 matching bases. V loses 8 bases, J loses 3 bases, and the germline ends lie 11 bases apart. The CDR3 starts with the cysteine, ends with the phenylalanine, and has 13 residues. Only the CDR3 DNA is retained, 39 bases long and in frame from the first base. Sequences MNHEY (CDR1) and SVGEGT (CDR2) are obtained from the germline V gene.